Presented here are 5 T cell receptor beta chains from one specimen sequenced in a study of siplizumab effects on memory and regulatory T cells. Profiled with immunoSEQ multiplex PCR; TCRdb holds only in-frame clones, not every one. The repertoire includes tens of thousands of clones, 90% to 95% of them detected once, and less than 5.5% sits in the top ten. Specimen: CD8+ T cells sorted from blood. These receptors all stem from a human donor in good health.

The chain combines TRBV7-3 with TRBJ1-3, with 7 nucleotides matching TRBD1. V lost 4 bases, J lost 2 bases, and 5 bases stayed unmatched. Per germline, CDR1 SGHTA and CDR2 FQGTGA. The CDR3 consists of 15 residues. In DNA, the CDR3 is TGTGCCAGCAGCTCTATCGACAGGGCTGGAAACACCATATATTTT. Residues: CASSSIDRAGNTIYF.

This chain uses TRBV4-1 with TRBJ1-4; 9 bases fit TRBD1. CDR1 MGHRA and CDR2 YSYEKL come from the germline V gene. Trimming removed 3 bases from V and 8 bases from J; junction bases left unmatched: 10. The CDR3 is 16 residues long. Here the CDR3 reads CASSQLTGGRLEKLFF. CDR3 nucleotide sequence: TGCGCCAGCAGCCAGTTGACAGGGGGAAGGTTGGAAAAACTGTTTTTT.

The chain links TRBV10-1 to TRBJ2-5; D uncertain. CDR3 size: 15 residues. The V gene's germline CDR1 is WNHNN and CDR2 SYGVQD (reference sequence). Deletions cut 6 bases from V and 1 base from J, with 15 bases between. The CDR3 region has the DNA TGCGCCAGCAGGCCCGTTTTACCCCCCCAAGAGACCCAGTACTTC. It translates to CASRPVLPPQETQYF.

The chain uses TRBV28 and TRBJ1-2; weak D call: TRBD1 (5 bases). The CDR3 totals 14 residues. Trimming stripped 8 bases from V and 4 bases from J, with 17 bases between. Germline CDR1 and CDR2: MDHEN and SYDVKM. For the CDR3, the DNA is TGTGCCAGCTGTTCCGGGACGGATAGCTATGGCTACACCTTC. The encoded protein is CASCSGTDSYGYTF.

The rearrangement joins TRBV2 to TRBJ2-1, with TRBD2 matching 12 bases. The V gene end was trimmed by 11 bases and the J gene end by 10 bases; junction bases not matched to a gene: 12. Germline V lookup: CDR1 SNHLY, CDR2 FYNNEI. The CDR3 is 14 amino acids. The CDR3: CAVRSSGGALEQFF. The CDR3, as DNA: TGTGCCGTCAGATCTAGCGGGGGGGCCTTGGAGCAGTTCTTC.